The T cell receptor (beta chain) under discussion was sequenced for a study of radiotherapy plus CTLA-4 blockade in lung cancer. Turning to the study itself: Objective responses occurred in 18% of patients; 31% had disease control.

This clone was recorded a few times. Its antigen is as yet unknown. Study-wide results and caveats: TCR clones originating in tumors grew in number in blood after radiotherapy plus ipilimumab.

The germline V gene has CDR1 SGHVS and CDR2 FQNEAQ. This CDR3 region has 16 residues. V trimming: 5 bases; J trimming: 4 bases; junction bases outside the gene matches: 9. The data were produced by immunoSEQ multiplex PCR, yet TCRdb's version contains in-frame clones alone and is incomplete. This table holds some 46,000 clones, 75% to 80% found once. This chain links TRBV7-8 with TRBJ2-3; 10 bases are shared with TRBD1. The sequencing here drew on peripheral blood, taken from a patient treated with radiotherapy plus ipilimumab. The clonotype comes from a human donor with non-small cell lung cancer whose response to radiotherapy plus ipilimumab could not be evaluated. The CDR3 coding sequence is TGTGCCAGCAGCCCCCGACGGGACAGGGGCCCAGATACGCAGTATTTT. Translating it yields CASSPRRDRGPDTQYF.